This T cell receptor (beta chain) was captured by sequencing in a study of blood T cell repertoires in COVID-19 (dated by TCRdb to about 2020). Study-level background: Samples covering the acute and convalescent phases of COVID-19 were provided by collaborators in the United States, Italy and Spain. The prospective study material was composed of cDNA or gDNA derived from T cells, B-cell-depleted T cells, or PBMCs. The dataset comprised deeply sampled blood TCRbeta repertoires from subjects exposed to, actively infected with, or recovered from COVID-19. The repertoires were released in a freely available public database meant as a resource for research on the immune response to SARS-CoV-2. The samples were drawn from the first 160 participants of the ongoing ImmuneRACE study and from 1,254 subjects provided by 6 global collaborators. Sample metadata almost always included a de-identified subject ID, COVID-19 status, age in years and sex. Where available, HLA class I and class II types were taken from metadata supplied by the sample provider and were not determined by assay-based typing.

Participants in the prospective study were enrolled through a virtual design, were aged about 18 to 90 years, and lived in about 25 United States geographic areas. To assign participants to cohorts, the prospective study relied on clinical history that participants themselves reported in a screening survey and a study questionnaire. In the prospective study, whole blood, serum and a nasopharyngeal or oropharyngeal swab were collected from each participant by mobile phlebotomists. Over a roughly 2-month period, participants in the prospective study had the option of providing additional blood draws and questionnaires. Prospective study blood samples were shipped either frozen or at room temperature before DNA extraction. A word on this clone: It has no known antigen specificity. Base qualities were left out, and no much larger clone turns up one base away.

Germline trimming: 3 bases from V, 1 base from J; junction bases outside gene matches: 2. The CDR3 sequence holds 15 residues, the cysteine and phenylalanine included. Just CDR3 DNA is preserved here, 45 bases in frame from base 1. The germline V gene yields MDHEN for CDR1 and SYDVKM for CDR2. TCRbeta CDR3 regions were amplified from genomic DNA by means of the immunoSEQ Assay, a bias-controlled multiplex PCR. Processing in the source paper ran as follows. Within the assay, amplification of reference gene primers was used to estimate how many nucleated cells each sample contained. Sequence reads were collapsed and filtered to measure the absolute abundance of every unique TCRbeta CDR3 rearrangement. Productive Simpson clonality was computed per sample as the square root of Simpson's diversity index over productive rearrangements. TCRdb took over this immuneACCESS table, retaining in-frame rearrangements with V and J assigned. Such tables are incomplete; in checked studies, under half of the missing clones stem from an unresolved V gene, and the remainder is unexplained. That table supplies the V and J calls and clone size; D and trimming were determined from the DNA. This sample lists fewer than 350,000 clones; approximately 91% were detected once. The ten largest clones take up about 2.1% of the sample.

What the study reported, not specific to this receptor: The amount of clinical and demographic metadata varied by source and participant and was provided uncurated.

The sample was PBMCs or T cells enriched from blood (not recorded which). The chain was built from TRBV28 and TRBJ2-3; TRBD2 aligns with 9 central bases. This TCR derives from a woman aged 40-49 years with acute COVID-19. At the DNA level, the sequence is TGTGCCAGCAGTTTTAGCGGGGGTGGCACAGATACGCAGTATTTT. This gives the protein CASSFSGGGTDTQYF.